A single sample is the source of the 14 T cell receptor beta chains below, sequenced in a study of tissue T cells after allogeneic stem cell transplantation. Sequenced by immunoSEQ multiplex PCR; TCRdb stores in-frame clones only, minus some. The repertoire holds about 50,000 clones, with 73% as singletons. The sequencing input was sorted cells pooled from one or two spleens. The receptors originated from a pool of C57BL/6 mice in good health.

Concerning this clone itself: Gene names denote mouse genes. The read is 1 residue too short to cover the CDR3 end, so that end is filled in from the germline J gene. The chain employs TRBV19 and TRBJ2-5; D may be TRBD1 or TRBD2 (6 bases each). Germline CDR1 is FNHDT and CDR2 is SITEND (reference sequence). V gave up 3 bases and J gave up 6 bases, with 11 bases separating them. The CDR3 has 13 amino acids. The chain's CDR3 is CASSKGGRDTQYF. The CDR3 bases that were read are TGTGCCAGCAGTAAGGGGGGACGGGACACCCAGTAC. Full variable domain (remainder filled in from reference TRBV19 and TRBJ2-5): GGIITQTPKFLIGQEGQKLTLKCQQNFNHDTMYWYRQDSGKGLRLIYYSITENDLQKGDLSEGYDASREKKSSFSLTVTSAQKNEMAVFLCASSKGGRDTQYFGPGTRLLVL.

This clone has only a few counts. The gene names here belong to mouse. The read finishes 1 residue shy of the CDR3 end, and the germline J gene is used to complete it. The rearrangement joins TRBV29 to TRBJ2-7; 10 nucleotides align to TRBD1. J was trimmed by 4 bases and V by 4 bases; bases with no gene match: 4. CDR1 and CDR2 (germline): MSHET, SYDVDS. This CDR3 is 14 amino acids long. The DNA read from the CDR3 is TGTGCTAGCAGTTCCCGGGACAGGGGATATGAACAGTAC. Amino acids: CASSSRDRGYEQY. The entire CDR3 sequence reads CASSSRDRGYEQYF.

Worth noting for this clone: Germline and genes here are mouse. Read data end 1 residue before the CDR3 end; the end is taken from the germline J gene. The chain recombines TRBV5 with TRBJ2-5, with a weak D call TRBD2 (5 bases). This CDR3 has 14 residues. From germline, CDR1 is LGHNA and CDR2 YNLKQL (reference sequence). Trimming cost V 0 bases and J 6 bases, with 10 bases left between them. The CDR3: CASSQDSWVDTQYF. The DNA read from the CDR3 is TGTGCCAGCAGCCAAGATTCCTGGGTGGACACCCAGTAC.

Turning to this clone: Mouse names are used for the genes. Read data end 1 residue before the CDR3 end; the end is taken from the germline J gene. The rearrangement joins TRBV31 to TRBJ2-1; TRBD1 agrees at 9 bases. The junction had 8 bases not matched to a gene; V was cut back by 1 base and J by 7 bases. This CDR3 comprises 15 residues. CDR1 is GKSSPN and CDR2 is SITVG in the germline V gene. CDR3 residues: CAWSPPGQGGAEQFF. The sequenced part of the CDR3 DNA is TGTGCCTGGAGTCCCCCGGGACAGGGAGGGGCTGAGCAGTTC. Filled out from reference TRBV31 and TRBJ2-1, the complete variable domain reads AQTIHQWPVAEIKAVGSPLSLGCTIKGKSSPNLYWYWQATGGTLQQLFYSITVGQVESVVQLNLSASRPKDDQFILSTEKLLLSHSGFYLCAWSPPGQGGAEQFFGPGTRLTVL.

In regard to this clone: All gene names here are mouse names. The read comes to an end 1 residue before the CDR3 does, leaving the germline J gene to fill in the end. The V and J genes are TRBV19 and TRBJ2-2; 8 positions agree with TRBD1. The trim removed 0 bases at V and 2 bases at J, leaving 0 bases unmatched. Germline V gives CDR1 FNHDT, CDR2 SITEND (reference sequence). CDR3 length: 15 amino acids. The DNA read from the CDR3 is TGTGCCAGCAGTATAGGACAGGGGAACACCGGGCAGCTCTAC. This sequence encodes CASSIGQGNTGQLY. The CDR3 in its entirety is CASSIGQGNTGQLYF.

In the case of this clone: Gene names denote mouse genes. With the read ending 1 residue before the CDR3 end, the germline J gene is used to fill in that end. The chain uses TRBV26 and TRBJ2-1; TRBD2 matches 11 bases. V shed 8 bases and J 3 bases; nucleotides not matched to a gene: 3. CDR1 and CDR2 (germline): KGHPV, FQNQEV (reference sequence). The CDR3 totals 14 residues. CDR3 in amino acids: CASGDWGGYAEQFF. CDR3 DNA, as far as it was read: TGTGCCAGCGGAGACTGGGGGGGCTATGCTGAGCAGTTC.

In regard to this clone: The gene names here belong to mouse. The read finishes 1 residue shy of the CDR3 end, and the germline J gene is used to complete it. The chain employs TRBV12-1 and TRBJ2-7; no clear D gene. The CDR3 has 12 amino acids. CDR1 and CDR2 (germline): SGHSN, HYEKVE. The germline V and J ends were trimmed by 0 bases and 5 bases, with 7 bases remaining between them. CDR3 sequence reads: CASSLEGHEQYF. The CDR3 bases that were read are TGTGCCAGCTCTCTCGAGGGTCATGAACAGTAC.

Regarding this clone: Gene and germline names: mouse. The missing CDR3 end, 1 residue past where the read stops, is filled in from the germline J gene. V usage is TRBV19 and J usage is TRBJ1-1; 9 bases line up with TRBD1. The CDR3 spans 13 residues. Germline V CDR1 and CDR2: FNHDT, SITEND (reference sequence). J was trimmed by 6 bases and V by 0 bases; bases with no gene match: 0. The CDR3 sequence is CASSIGDRAEVFF. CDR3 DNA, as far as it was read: TGTGCCAGCAGTATAGGGGACAGGGCAGAAGTCTTC. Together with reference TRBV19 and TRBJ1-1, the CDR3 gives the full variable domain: GGIITQTPKFLIGQEGQKLTLKCQQNFNHDTMYWYRQDSGKGLRLIYYSITENDLQKGDLSEGYDASREKKSSFSLTVTSAQKNEMAVFLCASSIGDRAEVFFGKGTRLTVV.

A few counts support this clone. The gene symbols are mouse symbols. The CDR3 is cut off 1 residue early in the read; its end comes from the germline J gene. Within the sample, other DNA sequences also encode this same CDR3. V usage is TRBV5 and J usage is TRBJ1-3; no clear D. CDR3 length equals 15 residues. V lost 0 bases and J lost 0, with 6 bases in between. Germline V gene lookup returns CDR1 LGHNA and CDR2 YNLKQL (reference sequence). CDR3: CASSQEGNSGNTLYF. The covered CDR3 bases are TGTGCCAGCAGCCAAGAAGGCAATTCTGGAAATACGCTCTAT.

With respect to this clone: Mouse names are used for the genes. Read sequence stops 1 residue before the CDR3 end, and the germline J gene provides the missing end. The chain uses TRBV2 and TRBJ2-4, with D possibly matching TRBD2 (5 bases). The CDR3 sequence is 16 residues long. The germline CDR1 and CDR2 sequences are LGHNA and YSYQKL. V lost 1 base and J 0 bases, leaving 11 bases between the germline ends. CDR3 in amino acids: CASSQALGSSQNTLYF. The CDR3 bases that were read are TGTGCCAGCAGCCAAGCCCTGGGTTCTAGTCAAAACACCTTGTAC.

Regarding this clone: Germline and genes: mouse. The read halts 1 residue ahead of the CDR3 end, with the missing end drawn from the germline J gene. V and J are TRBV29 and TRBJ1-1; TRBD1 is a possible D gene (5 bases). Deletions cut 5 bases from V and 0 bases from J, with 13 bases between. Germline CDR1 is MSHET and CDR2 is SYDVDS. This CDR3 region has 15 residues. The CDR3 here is CASSPPGTANTEVFF. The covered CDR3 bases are TGTGCTAGCAGTCCGCCCGGGACCGCAAACACAGAAGTCTTC. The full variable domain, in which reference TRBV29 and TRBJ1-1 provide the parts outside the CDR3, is DMKVTQMPRYLIKRMGENVLLECGQDMSHETMYWYRQDPGLGLQLIYISYDVDSNSEGDIPKGYRVSRKKREHFSLILDSAKTNQTSVYFCASSPPGTANTEVFFGKGTRLTVV.

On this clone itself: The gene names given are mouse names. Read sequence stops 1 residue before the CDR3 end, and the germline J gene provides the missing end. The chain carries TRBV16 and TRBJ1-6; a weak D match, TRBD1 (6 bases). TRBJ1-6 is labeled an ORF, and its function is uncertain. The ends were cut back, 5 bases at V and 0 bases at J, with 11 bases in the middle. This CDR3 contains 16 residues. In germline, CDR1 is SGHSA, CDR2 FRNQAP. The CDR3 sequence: CASSQRGSSYNSPLYF. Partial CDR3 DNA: TGTGCAAGCAGCCAGAGGGGGTCTTCCTATAATTCGCCCCTCTAC.

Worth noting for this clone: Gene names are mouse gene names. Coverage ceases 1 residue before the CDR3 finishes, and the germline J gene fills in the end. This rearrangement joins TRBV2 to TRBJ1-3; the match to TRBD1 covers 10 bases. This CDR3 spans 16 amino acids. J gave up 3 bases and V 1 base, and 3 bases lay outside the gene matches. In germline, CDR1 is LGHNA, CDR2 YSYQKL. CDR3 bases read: TGTGCCAGCAGCCAAGCCGGGACAGGGGATGGAAATACGCTCTAT. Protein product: CASSQAGTGDGNTLY. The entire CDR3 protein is CASSQAGTGDGNTLYF.

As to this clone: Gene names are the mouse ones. Partial CDR3 DNA: TGCACCTGCAGTGTAAGGACTGGGGGGGCACAGGCTGAGCAGTTC. Its translation: CTCSVRTGGAQAEQF. The complete CDR3 sequence is CTCSVRTGGAQAEQFF. The chain recombines TRBV1 with TRBJ2-1; 13 bases match TRBD2. The read finishes 1 residue shy of the CDR3 end, and the germline J gene is used to complete it. Trimming at V came to 4 bases and at J to 7 bases, leaving 7 bases not matched to a gene. Germline loops: CDR1 NSQYPW, CDR2 LRSPGD (reference sequence). This CDR3 is 16 amino acids long.